Described below is a single T cell receptor beta chain sequence and its context. Its antigen is not identified. CDR3 length equals 13 residues. From germline, CDR1 is SGHNT and CDR2 YYREEE (reference sequence). V lost 1 base and J lost 8; bases outside the gene matches: 3. These data belong to a study of shared clonotypes between healthy human individuals. Study-level background: Per donor, three plates held CD4 naive cells, three held CD4 memory, two held CD8 naive and one held CD8 memory. Broader study findings: When naive CD4 clonotypes were compared across four donors, 5% to 5.5% were shared.

Template for every sorted-subset replicate PCR totaled 200 to 250 ng DNA, 25,000 to 35,000 T cell genomes. The data were produced by immunoSEQ multiplex PCR, yet TCRdb's version contains in-frame clones alone and is incomplete. The sample lists 1.5 million to 2.5 million clones, just under 95% occurring once. Positively selected for CCR7, the CD45RO-negative cells used as naive CD8 cells excluded terminally differentiated effector memory CD45RA+ cells. The chain combines TRBV5-4 with TRBJ1-2; TRBD1 matches at 9 bases. What was sequenced was naive CD8+ T cells sorted from blood. The receptor was isolated from a man between 18 and 35 years old in good health. CDR3 DNA sequence: TGTGCCAGCAGCTTGACAGGGGGCGCCGGCTACACCTTC. Residues: CASSLTGGAGYTF.